This TCR beta chain came from a study of beta chain features in type 1 diabetes. This clone was counted between two and nine times. All of the isolated RNA was reverse transcribed, so expressed TCRB transcripts were sequenced. Measured with immunoSEQ multiplex PCR; TCRdb has only the in-frame clones, and not every one. This sample has some 150,000 clones, with about 7.1% found just once. What was sequenced was central memory CD4+ T cells from blood. This TCR came from a woman in her 30s in good health.

The CDR3: CASSKEKGAGGAKNIQYF. The DNA for the CDR3 is TGTGCCAGCAGCAAAGAGAAGGGAGCGGGTGGTGCCAAAAACATTCAGTACTTC. This rearrangement joins TRBV21-1 to TRBJ2-4; TRBD2, the D gene given by the table, was not confirmed from the DNA. TRBV21-1 is a pseudogene locus. The CDR3 has 18 amino acids.